Listed below are T cell receptor beta chains from one sample, sequenced in a study of blood T cell repertoires in COVID-19. Sequencing was performed with immunoSEQ multiplex PCR; in TCRdb, only in-frame clones are kept and a portion is missing. The sample carries more than 300,000 clones, approximately 88% recorded once. The sequencing input was peripheral blood. Every receptor here comes from a man aged 18 to 29 who had recovered from COVID-19. The CDR3 runs from the conserved cysteine through the conserved F or W. The order of the fields is clone size, J gene, D gene, V gene, CDR3 protein, CDR3 DNA. A D gene is named only where the DNA matches it firmly. The size of a clone is reported for some rows only, either as once, few or many, or as a class for expanded clones.

NA TRBJ1-1 NA TRBV21-1 CASSKGGAYQNGAFF TGTGCCAGCAGCAAAGGTGGGGCCTACCAAAACGGAGCTTTCTTT
NA TRBJ1-2 TRBD1 TRBV6-5 CASTLTGTANGGYTF TGTGCCAGCACCCTCACCGGGACAGCCAACGGTGGCTACACCTTC
NA TRBJ1-1 TRBD1 TRBV6-5 CASSYSGQGDTEAFF TGTGCCAGCAGTTACTCGGGACAGGGGGACACTGAAGCTTTCTTT
once TRBJ2-2 NA TRBV11-3 CASSLEHRGSNTGELFF TGTGCCAGCAGCTTAGAGCACCGGGGATCGAACACCGGGGAGCTGTTTTTT
NA TRBJ1-4 NA TRBV10-3 CAISDPNGGEKLFF TGTGCCATCAGTGACCCCAACGGTGGTGAAAAACTGTTTTTT
NA TRBJ1-1 TRBD1 TRBV7-9 CASSWTGGERRTEAFF TGTGCCAGCAGCTGGACAGGGGGGGAGAGGAGAACTGAAGCTTTCTTT
NA TRBJ1-1 NA TRBV6-5 CASSSLEGHRKAFF TGTGCCAGCAGTTCCCTCGAGGGACACCGAAAAGCTTTCTTT
NA TRBJ2-7 TRBD2 TRBV6-5 CASSSQTSGSYEQYF TGTGCCAGCAGCTCTCAGACTAGCGGGTCCTACGAGCAGTACTTC
NA TRBJ1-4 NA TRBV6-6 CASSIRGTNEKLFF TGTGCCAGCAGTATTAGGGGGACTAATGAAAAACTGTTTTTT
NA TRBJ1-2 NA TRBV30 CAWSGRTNYGYTF TGTGCCTGGAGTGGGAGAACTAACTATGGCTACACCTTC
NA TRBJ2-1 NA TRBV12-3/TRBV12-4 CASSLGDHEQFF TGTGCCAGCAGTTTGGGCGACCATGAGCAGTTCTTC
NA TRBJ2-7 NA TRBV7-9 CASSLAWGPYEQYF TGTGCCAGCAGCTTAGCTTGGGGCCCCTACGAGCAGTACTTC
once TRBJ2-5 TRBD1 TRBV10-3 CAISESQGLRETQYF TGTGCCATCAGTGAGTCACAGGGGTTGCGAGAGACCCAGTACTTC
NA TRBJ2-1 NA TRBV20-1 CSAKRGNEQFF TGCAGTGCCAAAAGGGGGAATGAGCAGTTCTTC
NA TRBJ2-7 NA TRBV13 CASSLGRGEQYF TGTGCCAGCAGCTTAGGCCGGGGGGAGCAGTACTTC